This record concerns one TCR beta chain sequence. The data belong to a study of blood T cell repertoires in COVID-19. Study overall: The United States, Italy and Spain were the sources of the acute and convalescent COVID-19 samples. Sources were T cells, B-cell-depleted T cells, or PBMCs; the material itself was cDNA or gDNA.

Assay: immunoSEQ multiplex PCR; the TCRdb copy retains only in-frame clones and omits some. The sample lists 200,000 to 250,000 clones, 70% to 90% seen once, with less than 3.5% in the top ten. The receptor was isolated from a young man with COVID-19, enrolled during active disease. Source material: peripheral blood.

The CDR3, as DNA: TGTGCCAGCAGCACACAGGGTTATGGCTACACCTTC. It is translated as CASSTQGYGYTF. The chain is built from TRBV6-5 and TRBJ1-2, with D perhaps TRBD1 (6 bases). Germline lookup yields CDR1 MNHEY and CDR2 SVGAGI. Trimming shortened V by 6 bases and J by 5 bases, and 10 bases separated the two germline ends. The CDR3 totals 12 residues.